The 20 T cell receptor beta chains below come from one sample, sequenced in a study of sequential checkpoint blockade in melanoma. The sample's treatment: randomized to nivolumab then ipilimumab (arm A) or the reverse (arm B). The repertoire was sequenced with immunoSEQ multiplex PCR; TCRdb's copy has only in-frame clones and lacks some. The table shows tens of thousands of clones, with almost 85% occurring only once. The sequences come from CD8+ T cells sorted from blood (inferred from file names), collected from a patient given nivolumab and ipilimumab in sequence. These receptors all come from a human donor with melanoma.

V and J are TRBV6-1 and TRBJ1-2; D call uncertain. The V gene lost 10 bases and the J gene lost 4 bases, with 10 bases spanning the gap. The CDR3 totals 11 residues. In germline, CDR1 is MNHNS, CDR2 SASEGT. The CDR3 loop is CATFLAYGYTF. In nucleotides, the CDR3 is TGTGCCACCTTTTTAGCCTATGGCTACACCTTC.

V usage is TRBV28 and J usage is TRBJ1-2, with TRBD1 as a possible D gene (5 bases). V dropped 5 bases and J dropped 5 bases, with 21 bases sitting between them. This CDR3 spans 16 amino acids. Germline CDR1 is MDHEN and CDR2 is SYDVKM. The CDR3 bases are TGTGCCAGCAGTAGGACTCAAGGGGAGGGGTTGTATGGCTACACCTTC. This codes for CASSRTQGEGLYGYTF.

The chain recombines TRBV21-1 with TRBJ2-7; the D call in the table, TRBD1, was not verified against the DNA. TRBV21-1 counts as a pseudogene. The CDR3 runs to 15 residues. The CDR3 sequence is CASTETETGSYEQYF. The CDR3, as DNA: TGTGCCAGCACCGAGACCGAGACAGGGTCCTACGAGCAGTACTTC.

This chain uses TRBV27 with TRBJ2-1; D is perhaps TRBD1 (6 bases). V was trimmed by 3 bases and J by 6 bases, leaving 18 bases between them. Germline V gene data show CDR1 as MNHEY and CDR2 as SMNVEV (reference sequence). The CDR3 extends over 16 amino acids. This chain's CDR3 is CASSFLGQLRGNEQFF. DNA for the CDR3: TGTGCCAGCAGTTTTCTGGGACAACTGAGAGGCAATGAGCAGTTCTTC.

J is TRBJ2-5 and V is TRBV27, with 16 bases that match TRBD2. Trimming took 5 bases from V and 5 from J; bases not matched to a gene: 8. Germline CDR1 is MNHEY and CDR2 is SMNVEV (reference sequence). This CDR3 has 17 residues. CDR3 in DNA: TGTGCCAGCAGTCTGGGACTAGCGGGGGGGCCGGGGGAGACCCAGTACTTC. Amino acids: CASSLGLAGGPGETQYF.

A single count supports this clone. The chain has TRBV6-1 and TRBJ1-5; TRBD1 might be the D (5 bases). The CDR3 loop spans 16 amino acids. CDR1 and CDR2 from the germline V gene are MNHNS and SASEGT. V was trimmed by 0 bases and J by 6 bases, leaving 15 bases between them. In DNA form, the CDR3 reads TGTGCCAGCAGTGAAGCGCTTCTGGGGGGGGGTCAGCCCCAGCATTTT. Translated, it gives CASSEALLGGGQPQHF.

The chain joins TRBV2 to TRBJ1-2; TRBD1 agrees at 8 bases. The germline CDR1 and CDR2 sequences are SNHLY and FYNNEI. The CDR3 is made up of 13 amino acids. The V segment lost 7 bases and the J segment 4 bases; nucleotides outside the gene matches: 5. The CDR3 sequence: CASTSGQAYGYTF. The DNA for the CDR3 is TGTGCCAGCACTTCGGGACAGGCCTATGGCTACACCTTC.

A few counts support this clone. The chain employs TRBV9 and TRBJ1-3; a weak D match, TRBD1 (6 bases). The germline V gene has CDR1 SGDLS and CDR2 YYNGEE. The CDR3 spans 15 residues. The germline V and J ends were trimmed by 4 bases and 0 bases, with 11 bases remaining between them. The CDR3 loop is CASSPTGFSGNTIYF. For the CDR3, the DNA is TGTGCCAGCAGCCCTACAGGGTTCTCTGGAAACACCATATATTTT. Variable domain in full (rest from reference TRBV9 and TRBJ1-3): DSGVTQTPKHLITATGQRVTLRCSPRSGDLSVYWYQQSLDQGLQFLIQYYNGEERAKGNILERFSAQQFPDLHSELNLSSLELGDSALYFCASSPTGFSGNTIYFGEGSWLTVV.

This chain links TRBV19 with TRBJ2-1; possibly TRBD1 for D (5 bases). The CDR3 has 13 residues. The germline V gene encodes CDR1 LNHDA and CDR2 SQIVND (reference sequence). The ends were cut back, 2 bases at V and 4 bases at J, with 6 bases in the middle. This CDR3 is CASSIRGYNEQFF. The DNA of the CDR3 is TGTGCCAGTAGTATAAGGGGATACAATGAGCAGTTCTTC.

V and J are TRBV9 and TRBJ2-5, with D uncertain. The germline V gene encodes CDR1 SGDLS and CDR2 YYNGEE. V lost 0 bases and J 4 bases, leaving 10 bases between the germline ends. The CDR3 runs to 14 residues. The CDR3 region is CASSVEVARETQYF. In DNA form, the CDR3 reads TGTGCCAGCAGCGTAGAGGTAGCAAGAGAGACCCAGTACTTC.

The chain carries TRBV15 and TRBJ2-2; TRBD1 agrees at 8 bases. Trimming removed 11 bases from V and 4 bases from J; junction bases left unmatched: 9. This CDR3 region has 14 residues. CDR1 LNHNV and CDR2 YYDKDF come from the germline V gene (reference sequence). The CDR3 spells CAAGQGLPTGELFF. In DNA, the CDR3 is TGTGCCGCCGGACAGGGACTTCCCACCGGGGAGCTGTTTTTT.

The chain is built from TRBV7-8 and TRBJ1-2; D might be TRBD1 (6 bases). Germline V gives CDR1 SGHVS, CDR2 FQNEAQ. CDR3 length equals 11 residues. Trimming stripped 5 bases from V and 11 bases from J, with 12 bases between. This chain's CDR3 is CASSNHRVYTF. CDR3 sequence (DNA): TGTGCCAGCAGCAACCACAGGGTGTACACCTTC.

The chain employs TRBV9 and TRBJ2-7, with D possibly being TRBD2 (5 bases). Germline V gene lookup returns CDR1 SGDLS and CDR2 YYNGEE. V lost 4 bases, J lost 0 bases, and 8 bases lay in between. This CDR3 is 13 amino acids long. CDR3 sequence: CASSPSSSYEQYF. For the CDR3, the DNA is TGTGCCAGCAGCCCTAGCTCCTCCTACGAGCAGTACTTC.

CDR3 region: CASSLQTGAILPYNEQFF. CDR3 nucleotides: TGTGCCAGCAGTCTCCAGACAGGGGCCATCCTTCCCTACAATGAGCAGTTCTTC. This chain joins TRBV28 and TRBJ2-1; 8 bases agree with TRBD1. J gave up 2 bases and V 5 bases, and 14 bases lay outside the gene matches. The CDR3 spans 18 residues. The germline CDR1 and CDR2 sequences are MDHEN and SYDVKM.

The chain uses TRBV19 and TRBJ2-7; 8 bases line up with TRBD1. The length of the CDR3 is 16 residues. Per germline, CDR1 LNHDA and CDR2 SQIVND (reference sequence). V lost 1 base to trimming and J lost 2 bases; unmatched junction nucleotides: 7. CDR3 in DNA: TGTGCCAGTAGTATAGTTGGGGGACAGGCGACCTACGAGCAGTACTTC. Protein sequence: CASSIVGGQATYEQYF.

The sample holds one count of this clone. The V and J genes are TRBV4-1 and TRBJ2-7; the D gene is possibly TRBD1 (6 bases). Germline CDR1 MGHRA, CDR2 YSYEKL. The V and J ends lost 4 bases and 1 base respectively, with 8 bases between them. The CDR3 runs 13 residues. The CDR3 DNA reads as TGCGCCAGCAGCCCACAGGGTTCCTACGAGCAGTACTTC. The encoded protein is CASSPQGSYEQYF.

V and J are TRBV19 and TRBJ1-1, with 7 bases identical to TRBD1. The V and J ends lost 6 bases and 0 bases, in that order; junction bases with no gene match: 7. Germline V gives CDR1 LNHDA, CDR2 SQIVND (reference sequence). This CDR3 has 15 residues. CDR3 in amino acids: CASRARQGLNTEAFF. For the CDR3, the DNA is TGTGCCAGTAGGGCCCGACAGGGTTTGAACACTGAAGCTTTCTTT.

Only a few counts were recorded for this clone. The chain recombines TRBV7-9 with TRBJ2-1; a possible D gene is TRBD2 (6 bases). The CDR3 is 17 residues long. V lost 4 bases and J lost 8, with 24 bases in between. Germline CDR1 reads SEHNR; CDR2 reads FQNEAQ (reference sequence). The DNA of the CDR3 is TGTGCCAGCAGCTCGCTCTACGGGACTCCCGTCGGGGATGAGCAGTTCTTC. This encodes CASSSLYGTPVGDEQFF.

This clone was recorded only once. Written as DNA, the CDR3 is TGTGCCAGCAGCCCCCGGACTAGCGGTTACTACGAGCAGTACTTC. Translated: CASSPRTSGYYEQYF. The chain carries TRBV13 and TRBJ2-7, with TRBD2 identical over 10 bases. Per the germline V gene, CDR1 is PRHDT and CDR2 is FYEKMQ (reference sequence). The CDR3 contains 15 residues. V dropped 5 bases and J dropped 3; count of bases not matched to a gene: 7.

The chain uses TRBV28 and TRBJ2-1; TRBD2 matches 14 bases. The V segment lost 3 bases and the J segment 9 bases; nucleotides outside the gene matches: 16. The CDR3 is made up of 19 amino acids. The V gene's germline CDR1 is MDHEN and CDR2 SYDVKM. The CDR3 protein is CASSFVSGTSGSPWAEQFF. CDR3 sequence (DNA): TGTGCCAGCAGTTTTGTCTCCGGGACTAGCGGGAGCCCCTGGGCTGAGCAGTTCTTC.